The present entry profiles one TCR beta chain with its context. The data belong to a study of blood T cell repertoires in COVID-19. The junction had 13 bases not matched to a gene; V was cut back by 11 bases and J by 0 bases. The germline CDR1 and CDR2 sequences are ENHRY and SYGVKD. The length of the CDR3 is 16 residues. Donors were grouped by their self-reported clinical history. Method: immunoSEQ multiplex PCR; TCRdb's copy keeps in-frame clones and lacks some. The table shows approximately 260,000 clones, with 75% to 90% occurring only once. The V call is TRBV10-3, the J call TRBJ2-3; 8 bases align to TRBD1. Material for sequencing was PBMCs or T cells enriched from blood (not recorded which). This TCR was recovered from a woman in her thirties with acute COVID-19. The CDR3 sequence: CASNTGQGSSTDTQYF. The CDR3 DNA reads TGTGCCTCCAATACAGGACAGGGTTCTAGCACAGATACGCAGTATTTT.